The following is a T cell receptor beta chain sequence with its context. Its antigen remains unknown. The data belong to a study of blood T cells in healthy people across ages. For the second PCR, which ran for roughly 6 to 12 cycles, a sample-barcoded 5' primer and a J-beta primer mix were used. TCRdb fed the 5' RACE reads into MiXCR, producing one record per CDR3 protein. The table includes some 790,000 distinct CDR3 sequences, about 28% detected once. Each of the donors had approximately 10 milliliters of peripheral blood drawn into EDTA-treated Vacutainer tubes. The CDR3 spans 15 residues. Trimming left V 6 bases short and J 4 bases short, with 16 bases between. Germline V gene lookup returns CDR1 MNHNS and CDR2 SASEGT. Whole-study results and caveats: Versus aged donors, long-lived donors had higher diversity and more naive CD4+ cells. Not knowing donor CMV status may have confounded expanded clonotype changes.

This sequence joins TRBV6-1 and TRBJ1-5; TRBD1 is a possible D gene (5 bases). This TCR derives from a woman older than 75 in good health. Sequences were obtained from blood. The CDR3 is CASRRGRTANQPQHF. DNA for the CDR3: TGTGCCAGCAGGAGGGGCAGGACGGCTAATCAGCCCCAGCATTTT.